These T cell receptor beta chains were read from a single sample in a study of blood T cell repertoires in COVID-19. The table came from immunoSEQ multiplex PCR; TCRdb's copy has only in-frame clones and leaves some out. The sample has about 44,000 clones, about 81% seen once. The sequencing sample was made of peripheral blood. These TCRs come from a human donor in a cohort sampled during active COVID-19. Both conserved end residues are part of each CDR3. Fields, in order: clone size, D gene, J gene, V gene, CDR3 protein, CDR3 DNA. The D gene is left open where the match is weak. Clone size, where shown, is once, few, many, or a class for clones that have expanded.

NA,NA,TRBJ2-2,TRBV2,CASSLDRITGELFF,TGTGCCAGCAGTTTGGACAGAATCACCGGGGAGCTGTTTTTT
NA,TRBD1,TRBJ1-6,TRBV28,CASSRQGFPREHYNSPLHF,TGTGCCAGCAGCCGACAGGGCTTTCCCCGAGAACACTATAATTCACCCCTCCACTTT
NA,TRBD1,TRBJ2-6,TRBV9,CASSAGGAGANVLTF,TGTGCCAGCAGCGCAGGGGGCGCTGGGGCCAACGTCCTGACTTTC
NA,NA,TRBJ2-6,TRBV7-6,CASSLGQDSGANVLTF,TGTGCCAGCAGCTTAGGCCAGGACTCTGGGGCCAACGTCCTGACTTTC
NA,TRBD1,TRBJ2-1,TRBV11-2,CASSISWTGGNEQFF,TGTGCCAGCAGCATTAGTTGGACAGGGGGCAATGAGCAGTTCTTC
NA,TRBD1,TRBJ2-2,TRBV6-5,CASTTGQRTGELFF,TGTGCCAGCACAACGGGACAGAGGACCGGGGAGCTGTTTTTT
NA,NA,TRBJ2-5,TRBV18,CASSPKAPGETQYF,TGTGCCAGCTCACCCAAGGCCCCGGGGGAGACCCAGTACTTC
NA,TRBD1,TRBJ1-2,TRBV18,CASSPGSDRGLYGYTF,TGTGCCAGCTCACCCGGTTCGGACAGGGGCCTTTATGGCTACACCTTC
many,NA,TRBJ1-2,TRBV6-1,CASSERRAGGYTF,TGTGCCAGCAGTGAAAGAAGGGCGGGTGGCTACACCTTC
NA,TRBD1,TRBJ2-5,TRBV5-1,CASSGTTGGIGETQYF,TGCGCCAGCAGCGGAACTACAGGGGGCATAGGAGAGACCCAGTACTTC
NA,NA,TRBJ1-1,TRBV5-6,CASSLVTVPQTHTEAFF,TGTGCCAGCAGCTTGGTCACCGTACCACAAACGCACACTGAAGCTTTCTTT
NA,NA,TRBJ2-5,TRBV2,CASSGGREETQYF,TGTGCCAGCAGTGGGGGCAGGGAAGAGACCCAGTACTTC
NA,TRBD1,TRBJ2-5,TRBV18,CASSPRSLGQGVLETQYF,TGTGCCAGCTCACCACGATCCCTGGGACAGGGGGTGTTGGAGACCCAGTACTTC
once,TRBD2,TRBJ2-2,TRBV9,CASSVAGGRTGELFF,TGTGCCAGCAGCGTAGCGGGGGGGCGCACCGGGGAGCTGTTTTTT
NA,TRBD1,TRBJ1-5,TRBV12-3/TRBV12-4,CASDRDNQPQHF,TGTGCCAGCGACAGGGACAATCAGCCCCAGCATTTT
once,NA,TRBJ2-5,TRBV4-2,CASSQDGQKETQYF,TGTGCCAGCAGCCAAGATGGCCAGAAAGAGACCCAGTACTTC
NA,NA,TRBJ2-7,TRBV19,CASSSTPSYEQYF,TGTGCCAGTAGCTCGACTCCTTCCTACGAGCAGTACTTC
few,NA,TRBJ1-1,TRBV19,CASSDYTVNTEAFF,TGTGCCAGCTCCGACTACACAGTGAACACTGAAGCTTTCTTT
NA,NA,TRBJ2-3,TRBV14,CASSQDAGLIGDTQYF,TGTGCCAGCAGCCAAGATGCGGGCCTAATCGGGGATACGCAGTATTTT
NA,TRBD1,TRBJ1-5,TRBV2,CASRGQGQGPQHF,TGTGCCAGCAGGGGACAGGGGCAAGGGCCCCAGCATTTT
NA,TRBD1,TRBJ1-3,TRBV6-5,CASSQTGGYGNTIYF,TGTGCCAGCAGTCAAACAGGGGGCTATGGAAACACCATATATTTT
NA,TRBD1,TRBJ2-2,TRBV5-8,CASSSGDRGDTGELFF,TGTGCCAGCAGCTCGGGGGACAGGGGAGATACCGGGGAGCTGTTTTTT